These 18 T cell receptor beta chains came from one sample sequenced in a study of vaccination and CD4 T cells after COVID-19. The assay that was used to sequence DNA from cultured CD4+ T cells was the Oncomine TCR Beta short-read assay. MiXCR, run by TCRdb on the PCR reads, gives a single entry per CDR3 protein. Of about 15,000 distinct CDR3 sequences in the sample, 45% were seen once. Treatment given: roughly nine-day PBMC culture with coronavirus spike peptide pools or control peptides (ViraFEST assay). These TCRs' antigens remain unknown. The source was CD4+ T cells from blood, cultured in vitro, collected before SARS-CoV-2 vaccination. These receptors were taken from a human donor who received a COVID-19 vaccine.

CDR3 DNA sequence: TGTGCCAGCAGTTCGGGGACAGGGCGGAACACTGAAGCTTTCTTT. This sequence encodes CASSSGTGRNTEAFF. This rearrangement joins TRBV6-5 to TRBJ1-1, with 9 nucleotides matching TRBD1. Trimming took 4 bases from V and 1 from J; bases not matched to a gene: 4. Germline CDR1 is MNHEY and CDR2 is SVGAGI. This CDR3 comprises 15 residues.

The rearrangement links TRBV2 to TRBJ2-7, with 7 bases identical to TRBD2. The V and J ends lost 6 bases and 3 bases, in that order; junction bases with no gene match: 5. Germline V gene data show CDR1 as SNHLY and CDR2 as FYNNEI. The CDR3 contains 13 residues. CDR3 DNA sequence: TGTGCCAGCAGCATAGCGGGTTTCTACGAGCAGTACTTC. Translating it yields CASSIAGFYEQYF. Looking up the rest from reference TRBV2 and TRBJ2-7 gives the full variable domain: EPEVTQTPSHQVTQMGQEVILRCVPISNHLYFYWYRQILGQKVEFLVSFYNNEISEKSEIFDDQFSVERPDGSNFTLKIRSTKLEDSAMYFCASSIAGFYEQYFGPGTRLTVT.

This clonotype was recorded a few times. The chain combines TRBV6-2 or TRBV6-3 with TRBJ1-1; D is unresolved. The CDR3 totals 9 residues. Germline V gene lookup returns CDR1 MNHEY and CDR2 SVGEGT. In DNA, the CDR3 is TGTGTCCCCTCCACTGAAGCTTTCTTT. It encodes CVPSTEAFF.

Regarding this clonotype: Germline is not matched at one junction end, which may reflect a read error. The chain's CDR3 is CSARGLGGASYAQYF. As DNA, the CDR3 is TGCAGTGCTAGAGGTTTGGGGGGGGCCTCTTACGCGCAGTACTTC. V is TRBV20-1 and J is TRBJ2-7, with a tentative D call TRBD2 (7 bases). The germline gives CDR1 DFQATT, CDR2 SNEGSKA (reference sequence). The CDR3 runs 15 residues.

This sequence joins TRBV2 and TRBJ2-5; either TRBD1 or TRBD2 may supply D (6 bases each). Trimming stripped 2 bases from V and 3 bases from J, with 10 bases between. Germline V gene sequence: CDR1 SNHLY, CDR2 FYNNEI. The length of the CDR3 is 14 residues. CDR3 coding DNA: TGTGCCAGCAGTGAAACAAGGGGGGAAGAGACCCAGTACTTC. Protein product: CASSETRGEETQYF.

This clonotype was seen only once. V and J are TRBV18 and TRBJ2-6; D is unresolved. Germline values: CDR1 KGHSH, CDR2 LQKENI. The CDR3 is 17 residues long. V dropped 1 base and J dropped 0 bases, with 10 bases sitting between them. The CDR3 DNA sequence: TGTGCCAGCTCACCACGAAACAGCTACTCTGGGGCCAACGTCCTGACTTTC. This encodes CASSPRNSYSGANVLTF.

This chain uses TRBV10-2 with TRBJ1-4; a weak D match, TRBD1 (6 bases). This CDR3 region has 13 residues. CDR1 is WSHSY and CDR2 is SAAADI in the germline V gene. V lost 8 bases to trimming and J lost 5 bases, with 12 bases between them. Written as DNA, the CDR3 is TGCGCCAGCCGGGGGCCGACAAATGAAAAACTGTTTTTT. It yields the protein CASRGPTNEKLFF.

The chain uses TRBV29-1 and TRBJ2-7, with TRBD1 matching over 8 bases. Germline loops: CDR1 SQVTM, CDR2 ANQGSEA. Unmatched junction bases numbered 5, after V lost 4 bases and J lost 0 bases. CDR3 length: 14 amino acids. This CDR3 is CSVGQGISSYEQYF. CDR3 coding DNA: TGCAGCGTTGGACAGGGGATAAGCTCCTACGAGCAGTACTTC.

The CDR3 protein is CASSYSRTGRGNSPLHF. The CDR3 DNA follows: TGTGCCAGCAGTTACTCTCGGACAGGGAGAGGGAATTCACCCCTCCACTTT. The rearrangement links TRBV6-5 to TRBJ1-6; 8 bases are a match to TRBD1. CDR3 length: 17 residues. Germline lookup yields CDR1 MNHEY and CDR2 SVGAGI. J was trimmed by 7 bases and V by 0 bases; bases with no gene match: 8.

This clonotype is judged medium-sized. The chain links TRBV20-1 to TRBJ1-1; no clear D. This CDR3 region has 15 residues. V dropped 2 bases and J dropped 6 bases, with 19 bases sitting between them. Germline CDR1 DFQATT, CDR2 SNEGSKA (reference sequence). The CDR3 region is CSARSFGSLNPEAFF. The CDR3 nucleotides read TGCAGTGCTAGAAGTTTTGGGAGTCTAAACCCTGAAGCTTTCTTT.

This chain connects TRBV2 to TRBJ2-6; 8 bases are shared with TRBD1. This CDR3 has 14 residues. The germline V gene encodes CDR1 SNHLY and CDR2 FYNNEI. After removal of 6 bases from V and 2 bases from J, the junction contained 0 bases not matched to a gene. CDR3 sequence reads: CASRTGAGANVLTF. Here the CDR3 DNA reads TGTGCCAGCAGGACAGGGGCTGGGGCCAACGTCCTGACTTTC.

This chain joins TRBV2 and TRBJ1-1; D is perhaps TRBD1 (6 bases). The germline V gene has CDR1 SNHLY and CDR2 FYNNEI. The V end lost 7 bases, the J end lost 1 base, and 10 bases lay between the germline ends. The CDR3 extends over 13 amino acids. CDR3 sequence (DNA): TGTGCCAGCACCAGGGGTGGGAACACTGAAGCTTTCTTT. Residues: CASTRGGNTEAFF.

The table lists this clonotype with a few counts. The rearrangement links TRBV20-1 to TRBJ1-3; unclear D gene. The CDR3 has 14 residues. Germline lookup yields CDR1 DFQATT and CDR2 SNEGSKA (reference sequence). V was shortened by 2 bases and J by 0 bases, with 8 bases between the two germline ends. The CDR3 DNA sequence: TGCAGTGCTAGAACCATAGACTCTGGAAACACCATATATTTT. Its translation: CSARTIDSGNTIYF.

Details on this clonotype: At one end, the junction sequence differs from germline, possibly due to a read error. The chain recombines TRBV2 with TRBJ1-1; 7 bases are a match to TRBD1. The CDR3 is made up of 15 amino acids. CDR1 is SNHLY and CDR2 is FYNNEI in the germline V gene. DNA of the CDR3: TGTGCCAGCAGTAAGATGACAGGGCGGAACACTGAAGCTCTCTTT. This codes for CASSKMTGRNTEALF.

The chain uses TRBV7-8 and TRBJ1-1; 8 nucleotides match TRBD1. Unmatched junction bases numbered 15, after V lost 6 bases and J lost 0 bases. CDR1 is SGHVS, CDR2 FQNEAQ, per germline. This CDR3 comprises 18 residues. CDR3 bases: TGTGCCAGCAGGCCGGCGCCGGGACAGGTCGCAATGAACACTGAAGCTTTCTTT. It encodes CASRPAPGQVAMNTEAFF. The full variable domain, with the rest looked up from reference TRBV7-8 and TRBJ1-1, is GAGVSQSPRYKVAKRGQDVALRCDPISGHVSLFWYQQALGQGPEFLTYFQNEAQLDKSGLPSDRFFAERPEGSVSTLKIQRTQQEDSAVYLCASRPAPGQVAMNTEAFFGQGTRLTVV.

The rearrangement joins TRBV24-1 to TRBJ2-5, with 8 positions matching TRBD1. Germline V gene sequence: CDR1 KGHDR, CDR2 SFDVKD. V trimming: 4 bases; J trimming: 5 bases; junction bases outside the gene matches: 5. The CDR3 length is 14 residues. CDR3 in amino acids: CATSDLRQGETQYF. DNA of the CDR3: TGTGCCACCAGTGACTTAAGACAGGGGGAGACCCAGTACTTC.

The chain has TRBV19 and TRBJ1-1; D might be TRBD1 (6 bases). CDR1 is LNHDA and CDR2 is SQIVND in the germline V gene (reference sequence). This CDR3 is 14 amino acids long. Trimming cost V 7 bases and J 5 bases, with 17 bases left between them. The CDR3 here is CASTTDGGRTEAFF. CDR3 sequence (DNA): TGTGCCAGTACCACGGACGGGGGCCGTACTGAAGCTTTCTTT.

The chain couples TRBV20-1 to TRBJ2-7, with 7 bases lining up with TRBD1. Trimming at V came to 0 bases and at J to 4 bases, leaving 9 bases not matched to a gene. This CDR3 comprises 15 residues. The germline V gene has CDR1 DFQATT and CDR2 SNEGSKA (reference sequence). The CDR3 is CSARDRRGGRYEQYF. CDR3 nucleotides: TGCAGTGCTAGAGATCGGCGAGGGGGCCGGTACGAGCAGTACTTC.